This T cell receptor beta chain was captured by sequencing in a study of OX40 agonist ivuxolimab in advanced cancers. Turning to the study itself: The dose-escalation group included hepatocellular carcinoma, melanoma, renal cell carcinoma and head and neck cancer.

The CDR3 has 15 amino acids. The germline CDR1 and CDR2 sequences are SGHAT and FQNNGV. Trimming cost V 5 bases and J 2 bases, with 15 bases left between them. As for this clone: No antigen is known for it.

Findings and caveats of the study: There were, on average, more expanded clones in CD8+ T cells than in CD4+.

Sequenced by immunoSEQ multiplex PCR; TCRdb stores in-frame clones only, minus some. The sample lists about 50,000 clones, 80% to 95% seen once, with approximately 6.3% in the top ten. The TCR comes from an adult with an advanced solid tumor such as melanoma, head and neck, liver or kidney cancer. The chain uses TRBV11-2 and TRBJ1-1; no clear D gene. The specimen was CD4+ or CD8+ T cells sorted from blood, collected in a trial of the OX40 agonist ivuxolimab. This CDR3 reads CASSTRGSSNTEAFF. The DNA for the CDR3 is TGTGCCAGCAGCACGAGAGGCAGTTCTAACACTGAAGCTTTCTTT.